The rows below give T cell receptor beta chains drawn from one sample of a study of cytomegalovirus exposure and HLA in healthy donors. Clones were read by immunoSEQ multiplex PCR, and TCRdb kept only the in-frame ones, dropping some. The sample has 100,000 or so clones; less than 65% are singletons. The material sequenced was PBMCs. These receptors all stem from a woman younger than 45 in good health and CMV-seropositive. CDR3s include the opening cysteine and the closing phenylalanine or tryptophan. The D gene is left open where the match is weak. The size field is filled for only some rows; it gives once, few, many or a size class.

J gene: TRBJ1-1
V gene: TRBV19
clone size: few
D gene: .
CDR3 protein: CASSLGQTGAEAFF
CDR3 DNA: TGTGCCAGTAGCCTCGGACAAACTGGGGCTGAAGCTTTCTTT

J gene: TRBJ1-1
V gene: TRBV5-1
clone size: .
D gene: .
CDR3 protein: CASRRGTEAFF
CDR3 DNA: TGCGCCAGCAGAAGGGGCACTGAAGCTTTCTTT

J gene: TRBJ2-7
V gene: TRBV4-3
clone size: .
D gene: .
CDR3 protein: CASSQARSQGTNEQYF
CDR3 DNA: TGCGCCAGCAGCCAAGCAAGATCTCAGGGGACAAACGAGCAGTACTTC

J gene: TRBJ1-3
V gene: TRBV7-9
clone size: .
D gene: TRBD1
CDR3 protein: CASSSDRVSGNTIYF
CDR3 DNA: TGTGCCAGCAGCTCCGACAGGGTGTCCGGAAACACCATATATTTT

J gene: TRBJ1-1
V gene: TRBV6-1
clone size: .
D gene: .
CDR3 protein: CASSPFTVNTEAFF
CDR3 DNA: TGTGCCAGCAGCCCATTTACAGTGAACACTGAAGCTTTCTTT

J gene: TRBJ2-7
V gene: TRBV7-6
clone size: few
D gene: .
CDR3 protein: CASTLFERPYEQYF
CDR3 DNA: TGTGCCAGCACTCTCTTTGAGCGACCCTACGAGCAGTACTTC

J gene: TRBJ1-5
V gene: TRBV12-5
clone size: .
D gene: TRBD1
CDR3 protein: CASGLFLGLRQGHQPQHF
CDR3 DNA: TGTGCTAGTGGTTTGTTTCTAGGATTACGACAGGGCCATCAGCCCCAGCATTTT

J gene: TRBJ2-2
V gene: TRBV15
clone size: few
D gene: .
CDR3 protein: CATSREQGNTGELFF
CDR3 DNA: TGTGCCACCAGCAGAGAACAGGGGAACACCGGGGAGCTGTTTTTT

J gene: TRBJ2-5
V gene: TRBV7-9
clone size: .
D gene: .
CDR3 protein: CASSLQRPQETQYF
CDR3 DNA: TGTGCCAGCAGCTTACAGCGCCCCCAAGAGACCCAGTACTTC

J gene: TRBJ2-1
V gene: TRBV27
clone size: .
D gene: .
CDR3 protein: CASSGQTSGYNEQFF
CDR3 DNA: TGTGCCAGCAGCGGACAGACGTCAGGATACAATGAGCAGTTCTTC

J gene: TRBJ2-5
V gene: TRBV10-3
clone size: .
D gene: TRBD2
CDR3 protein: CAISSGGTPYQETQYF
CDR3 DNA: TGTGCCATCAGTAGCGGGGGGACTCCGTACCAAGAGACCCAGTACTTC

J gene: TRBJ1-1
V gene: TRBV11-2
clone size: once
D gene: .
CDR3 protein: CASSFLRESEAFF
CDR3 DNA: TGTGCCAGCAGCTTCCTCAGGGAATCTGAAGCTTTCTTT

J gene: TRBJ2-7
V gene: TRBV5-1
clone size: .
D gene: .
CDR3 protein: CASSPWGDEQYF
CDR3 DNA: TGCGCCAGCAGCCCGTGGGGCGACGAGCAGTACTTC